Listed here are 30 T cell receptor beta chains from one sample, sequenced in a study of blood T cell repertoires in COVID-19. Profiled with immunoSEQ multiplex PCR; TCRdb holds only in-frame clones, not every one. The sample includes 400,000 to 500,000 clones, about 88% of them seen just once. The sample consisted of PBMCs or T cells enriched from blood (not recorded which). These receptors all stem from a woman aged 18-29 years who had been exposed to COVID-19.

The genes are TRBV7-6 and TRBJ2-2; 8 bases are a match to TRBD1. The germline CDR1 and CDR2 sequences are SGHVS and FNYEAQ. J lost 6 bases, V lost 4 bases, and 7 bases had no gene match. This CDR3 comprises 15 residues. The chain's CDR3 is CASSSDRGDSGELFF. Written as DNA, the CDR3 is TGTGCCAGCAGCTCCGACAGGGGAGATTCCGGGGAGCTGTTTTTT.

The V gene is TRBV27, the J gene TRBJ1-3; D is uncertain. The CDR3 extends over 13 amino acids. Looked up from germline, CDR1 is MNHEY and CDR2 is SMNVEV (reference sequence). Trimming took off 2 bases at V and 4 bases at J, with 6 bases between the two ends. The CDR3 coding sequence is TGTGCCAGCAGTTTACGGGAGGGAAACACCATATATTTT. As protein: CASSLREGNTIYF.

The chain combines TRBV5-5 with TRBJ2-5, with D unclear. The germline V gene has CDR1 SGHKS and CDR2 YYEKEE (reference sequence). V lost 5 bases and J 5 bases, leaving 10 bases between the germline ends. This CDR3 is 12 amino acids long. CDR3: CASSYTRETQYF. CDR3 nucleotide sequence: TGTGCCAGCAGTTACACGAGGGAGACCCAGTACTTC.

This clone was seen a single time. For the CDR3, the DNA is TGTGCCAGCAGCTTAGCGCTGGGGGGGTCTGGAAACACCATATATTTT. Protein product: CASSLALGGSGNTIYF. This chain links TRBV7-9 with TRBJ1-3, with D possibly matching TRBD1 (5 bases). The germline V gene encodes CDR1 SEHNR and CDR2 FQNEAQ (reference sequence). Trimming pared 0 bases from V and 1 base from J, leaving 10 bases between. The length of the CDR3 is 16 residues.

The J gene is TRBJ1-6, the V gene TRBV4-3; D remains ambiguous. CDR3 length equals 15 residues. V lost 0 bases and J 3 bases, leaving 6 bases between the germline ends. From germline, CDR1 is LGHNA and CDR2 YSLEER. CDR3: CASSQDAGYNSPLHF. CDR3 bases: TGCGCCAGCAGCCAAGATGCGGGCTATAATTCACCCCTCCACTTT.

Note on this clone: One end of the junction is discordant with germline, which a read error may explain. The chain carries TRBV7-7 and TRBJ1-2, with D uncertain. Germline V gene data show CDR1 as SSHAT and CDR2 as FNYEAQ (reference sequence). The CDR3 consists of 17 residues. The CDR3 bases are TGTGCTAGCAGCTTAAAGCCGAGGGAGGGTCGGTCCAATGGCTACACCTTC. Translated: CASSLKPREGRSNGYTF.

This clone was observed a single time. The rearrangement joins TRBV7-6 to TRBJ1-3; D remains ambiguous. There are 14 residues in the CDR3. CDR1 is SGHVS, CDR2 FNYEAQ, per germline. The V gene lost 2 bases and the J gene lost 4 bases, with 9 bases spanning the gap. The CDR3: CASSLFGSGNTIYF. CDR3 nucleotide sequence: TGTGCCAGCAGCTTATTCGGGTCCGGAAACACCATATATTTT.

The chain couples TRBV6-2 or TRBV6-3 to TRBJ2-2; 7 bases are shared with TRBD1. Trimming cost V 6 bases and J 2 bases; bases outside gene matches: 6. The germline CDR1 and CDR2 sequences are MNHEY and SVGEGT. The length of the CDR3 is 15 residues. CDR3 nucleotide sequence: TGTGCCAGCAGCCTCAACAGGGGTAACACCGGGGAGCTGTTTTTT. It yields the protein CASSLNRGNTGELFF.

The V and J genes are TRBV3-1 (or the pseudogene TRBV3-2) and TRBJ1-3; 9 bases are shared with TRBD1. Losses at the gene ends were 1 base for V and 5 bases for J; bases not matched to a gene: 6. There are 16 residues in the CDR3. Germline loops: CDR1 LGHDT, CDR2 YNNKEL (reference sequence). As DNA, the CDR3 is TGTGCCAGCAGCCAAGCAATCGGGACAGGGAGAAACACCATATATTTT. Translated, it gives CASSQAIGTGRNTIYF.

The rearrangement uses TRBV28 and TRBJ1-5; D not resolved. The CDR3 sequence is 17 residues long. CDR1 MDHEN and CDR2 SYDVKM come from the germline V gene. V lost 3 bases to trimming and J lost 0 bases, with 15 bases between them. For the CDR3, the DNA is TGTGCCAGCAGTTTCCCGAGGAGGAGATATAGCAATCAGCCCCAGCATTTT. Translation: CASSFPRRRYSNQPQHF.

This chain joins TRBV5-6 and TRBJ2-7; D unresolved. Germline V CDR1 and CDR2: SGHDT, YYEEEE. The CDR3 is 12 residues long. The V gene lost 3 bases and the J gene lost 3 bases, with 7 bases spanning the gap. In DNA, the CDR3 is TGTGCCAGCAGCTCCTACTTCTACGAGCAGTACTTC. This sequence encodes CASSSYFYEQYF. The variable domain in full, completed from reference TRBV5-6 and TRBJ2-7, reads DAGVTQSPTHLIKTRGQQVTLRCSPKSGHDTVSWYQQALGQGPQFIFQYYEEEERQRGNFPDRFSGHQFPNYSSELNVNALLLGDSALYLCASSSYFYEQYFGPGTRLTVT.

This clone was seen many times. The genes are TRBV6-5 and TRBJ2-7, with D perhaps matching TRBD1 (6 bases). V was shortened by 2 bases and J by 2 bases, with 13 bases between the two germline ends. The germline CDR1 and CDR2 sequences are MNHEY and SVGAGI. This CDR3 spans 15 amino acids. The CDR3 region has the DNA TGTGCCAGCAGTTACGCCCAACAGGGCCCCTACGAGCAGTACTTC. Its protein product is CASSYAQQGPYEQYF.

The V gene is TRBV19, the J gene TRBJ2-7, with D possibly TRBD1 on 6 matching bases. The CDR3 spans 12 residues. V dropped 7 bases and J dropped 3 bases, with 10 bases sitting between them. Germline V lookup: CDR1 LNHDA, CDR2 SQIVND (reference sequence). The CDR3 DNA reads TGTGCCAGTATGGGGGCCGGCTACGAGCAGTACTTC. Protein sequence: CASMGAGYEQYF.

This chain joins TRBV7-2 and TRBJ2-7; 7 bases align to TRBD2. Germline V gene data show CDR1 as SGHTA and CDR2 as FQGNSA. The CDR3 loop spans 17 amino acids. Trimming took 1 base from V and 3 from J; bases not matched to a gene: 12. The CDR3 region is CASSLVATGTKDYEQYF. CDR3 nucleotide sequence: TGTGCCAGCAGCTTAGTCGCCACCGGGACTAAAGACTACGAGCAGTACTTC.

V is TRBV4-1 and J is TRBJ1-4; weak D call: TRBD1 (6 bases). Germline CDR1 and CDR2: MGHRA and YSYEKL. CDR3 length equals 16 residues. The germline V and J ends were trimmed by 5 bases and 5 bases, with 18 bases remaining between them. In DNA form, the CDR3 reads TGCGCCAGCAGCACAGGGCAGGGCCTCCCCAATGAAAAACTGTTTTTT. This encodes CASSTGQGLPNEKLFF.

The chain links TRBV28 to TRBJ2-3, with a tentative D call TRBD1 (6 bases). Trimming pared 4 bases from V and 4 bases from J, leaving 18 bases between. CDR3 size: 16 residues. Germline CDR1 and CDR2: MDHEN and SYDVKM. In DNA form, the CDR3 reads TGTGCCAGCAGTTCACTGGGGGCCGGATATGCAGATACGCAGTATTTT. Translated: CASSSLGAGYADTQYF.

The DNA of the CDR3 is TGTGCCAGCAGTTCCCCCAGTCTGGGAGGGCGGAACAATGAGCAGTTCTTC. Protein product: CASSSPSLGGRNNEQFF. The J gene is TRBJ2-1, the V gene TRBV28; 7 nucleotides line up with TRBD2. The J segment lost 5 bases and the V segment lost 4 bases, leaving 14 bases of the junction unmatched. Germline CDR1 is MDHEN and CDR2 is SYDVKM. CDR3 size: 17 residues.

CDR3 amino acids: CASSQMTGSLYF. The CDR3 DNA sequence: TGTGCCAGCAGCCAAATGACAGGGAGTTTGTACTTC. J is TRBJ2-7 and V is TRBV5-6, with TRBD1 matching over 7 bases. The CDR3 is made up of 12 amino acids. Per germline, CDR1 SGHDT and CDR2 YYEEEE. Trimming at V came to 4 bases and at J to 12 bases, leaving 10 bases not matched to a gene.

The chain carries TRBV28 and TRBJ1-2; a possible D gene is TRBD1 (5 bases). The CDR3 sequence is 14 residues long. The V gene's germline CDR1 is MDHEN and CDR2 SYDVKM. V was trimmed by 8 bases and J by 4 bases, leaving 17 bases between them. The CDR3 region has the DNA TGTGCCAGCGTCCCAACTGGGGCCTTCTATGGCTACACCTTC. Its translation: CASVPTGAFYGYTF.

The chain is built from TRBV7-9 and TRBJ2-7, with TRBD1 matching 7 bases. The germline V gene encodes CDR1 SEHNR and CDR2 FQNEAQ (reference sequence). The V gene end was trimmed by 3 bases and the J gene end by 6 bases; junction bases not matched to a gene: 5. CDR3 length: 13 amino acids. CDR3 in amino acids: CASSFTGDGEQYF. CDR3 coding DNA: TGTGCCAGCAGCTTTACAGGGGACGGCGAGCAGTACTTC.

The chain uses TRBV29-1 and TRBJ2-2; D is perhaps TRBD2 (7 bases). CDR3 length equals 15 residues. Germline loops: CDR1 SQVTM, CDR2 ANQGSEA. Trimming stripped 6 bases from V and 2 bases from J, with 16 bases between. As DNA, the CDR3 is TGCAGCGTCAATCCTCGGGGGGCAAACACCGGGGAGCTGTTTTTT. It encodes CSVNPRGANTGELFF.

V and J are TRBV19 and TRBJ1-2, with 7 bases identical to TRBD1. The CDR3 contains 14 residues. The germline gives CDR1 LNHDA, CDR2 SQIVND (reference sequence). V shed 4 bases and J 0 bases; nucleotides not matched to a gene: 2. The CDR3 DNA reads TGTGCCAGTAGTAAGACAGGGTCTAACTATGGCTACACCTTC. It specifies CASSKTGSNYGYTF.

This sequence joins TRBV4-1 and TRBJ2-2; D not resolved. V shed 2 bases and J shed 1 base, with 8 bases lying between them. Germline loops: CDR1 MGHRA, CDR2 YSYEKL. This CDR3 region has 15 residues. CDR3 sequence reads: CASSQPTQNTGELFF. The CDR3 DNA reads TGCGCCAGCAGCCAACCGACACAGAACACCGGGGAGCTGTTTTTT.

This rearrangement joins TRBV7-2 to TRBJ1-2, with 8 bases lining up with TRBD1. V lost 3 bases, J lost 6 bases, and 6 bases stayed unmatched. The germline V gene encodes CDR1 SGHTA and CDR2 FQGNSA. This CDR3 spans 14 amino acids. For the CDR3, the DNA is TGTGCCAGCAGCTTTCCTTCGACAGGGGATGGCTACACCTTC. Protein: CASSFPSTGDGYTF.

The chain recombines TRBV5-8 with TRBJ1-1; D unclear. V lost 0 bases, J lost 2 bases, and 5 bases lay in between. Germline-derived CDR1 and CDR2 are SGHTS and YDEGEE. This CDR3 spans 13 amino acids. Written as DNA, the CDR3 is TGTGCCAGCAGCTTGGCCTTAAACACTGAAGCTTTCTTT. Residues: CASSLALNTEAFF.

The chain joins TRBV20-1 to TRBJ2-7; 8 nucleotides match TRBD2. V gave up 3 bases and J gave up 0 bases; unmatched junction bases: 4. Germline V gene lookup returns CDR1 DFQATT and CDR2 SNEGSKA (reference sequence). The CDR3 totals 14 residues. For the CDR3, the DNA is TGCAGTGCTAGTCAGCGGGGGATCTCCTACGAGCAGTACTTC. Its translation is CSASQRGISYEQYF.

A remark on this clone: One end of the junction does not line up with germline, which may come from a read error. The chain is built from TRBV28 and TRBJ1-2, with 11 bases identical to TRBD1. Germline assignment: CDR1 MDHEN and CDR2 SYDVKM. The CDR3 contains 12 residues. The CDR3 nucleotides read TGTGCCAGCAGTTTTTCGGGACAGGGGGGATACTTC. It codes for CASSFSGQGGYF.

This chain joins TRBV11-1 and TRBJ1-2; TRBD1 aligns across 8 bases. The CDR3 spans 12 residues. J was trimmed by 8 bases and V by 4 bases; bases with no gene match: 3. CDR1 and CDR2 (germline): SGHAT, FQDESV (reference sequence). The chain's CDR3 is CASSSRTGGYTF. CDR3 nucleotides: TGTGCCAGCAGCTCGCGGACAGGGGGCTACACCTTC.

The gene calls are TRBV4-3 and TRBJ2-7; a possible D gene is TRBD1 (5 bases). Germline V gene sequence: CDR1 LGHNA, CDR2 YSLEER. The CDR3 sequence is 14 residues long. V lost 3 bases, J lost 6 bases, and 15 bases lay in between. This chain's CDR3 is CASSHMGRQIEQYF. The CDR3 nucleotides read TGCGCCAGCAGCCATATGGGGCGGCAAATCGAGCAGTACTTC.

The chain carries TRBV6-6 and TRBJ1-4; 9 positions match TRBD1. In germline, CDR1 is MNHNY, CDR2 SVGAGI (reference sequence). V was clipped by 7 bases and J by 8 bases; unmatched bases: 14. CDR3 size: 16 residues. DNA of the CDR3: TGTGCCAGCAACCAGGACAAGACAGGGGGTAGCGAAAAACTGTTTTTT. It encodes CASNQDKTGGSEKLFF.